Listed here are 19 T cell receptor beta chains from one sample, sequenced in a study of molecular identifiers for immune sequencing clone quantification. TCRdb re-called the PCR reads with MiXCR, one entry per CDR3 protein. The data contain around 460,000 distinct CDR3 sequences, about a fifth of them singletons. Sequencing was done on a sample of naive CD8+ T cells from blood, with Jurkat cell RNA spiked in. Subset specified: FACS-sorted CD8+CD4-CCR7+CD45RA+ naive T cells. These receptors all stem from a human donor in good health. Some libraries in this study had Jurkat cell RNA spiked in.

This clonotype was found many times. V is TRBV6-6 and J is TRBJ2-7, with D unresolved. CDR1 MNHNY and CDR2 SVGAGI come from the germline V gene (reference sequence). This CDR3 region has 12 residues. Trimming cost V 3 bases and J 3 bases, with 6 bases left between them. The CDR3 region is CASSYYIYEQYF. Here the CDR3 DNA reads TGTGCCAGCAGTTATTACATCTACGAGCAGTACTTC.

As concerns this clonotype: A read error may be the cause here, since a much bigger clone is one base away. The chain couples TRBV12-3 or TRBV12-4 to TRBJ1-2; tentatively, D is TRBD1 (5 bases). The CDR3 length is 15 residues. V lost 5 bases to trimming and J lost 3 bases, with 16 bases between them. This CDR3 is CASSPQTRGDYGYTF. The CDR3, as DNA: TGTGCCAGCAGTCCCCAGACAAGGGGCGACTATGGCTACACCTTC.

This clonotype was seen a few times. This chain joins TRBV27 and TRBJ2-5, with 8 bases identical to TRBD2. The CDR3 consists of 16 residues. With V trimmed by 5 bases and J by 5 bases, 13 bases remained unmatched. Per germline, CDR1 MNHEY and CDR2 SMNVEV (reference sequence). Here the CDR3 reads CASSSWEAGAMETQYF. CDR3 nucleotide sequence: TGTGCCAGCAGTAGCTGGGAAGCGGGGGCCATGGAGACCCAGTACTTC.

The V gene is TRBV20-1, the J gene TRBJ2-3; 9 bases align to TRBD2. The germline V gene has CDR1 DFQATT and CDR2 SNEGSKA (reference sequence). The V segment lost 2 bases and the J segment 2 bases; nucleotides outside the gene matches: 5. The CDR3 extends over 15 amino acids. The DNA for the CDR3 is TGCAGTGCTAGAAGGACTAGCGCCTCCACAGATACGCAGTATTTT. Translated, it gives CSARRTSASTDTQYF.

This clonotype came up many times. The chain is built from TRBV7-6 and TRBJ2-3, with unresolved D. V lost 2 bases to trimming and J lost 2 bases, with 11 bases between them. Germline loops: CDR1 SGHVS, CDR2 FNYEAQ. CDR3 size: 15 residues. CDR3 nucleotides: TGTGCCAGCAGCTTAAGTGGTTGGGCCACAGATACGCAGTATTTT. It translates to CASSLSGWATDTQYF.

This clonotype was seen only a few times. DNA for the CDR3: TGTGCCAGCAGTTCTAAGTTGATACACTGGGAAGCTTTCTTT. Its protein product is CASSSKLIHWEAFF. V gene TRBV27 combines with J gene TRBJ1-1; D gene uncertain. The V and J ends lost 4 bases and 8 bases respectively, with 17 bases between them. The V gene's germline CDR1 is MNHEY and CDR2 SMNVEV (reference sequence). The CDR3 runs to 14 residues.

About this clonotype itself: The CDR3 does not end in the conserved phenylalanine or tryptophan, so this is likely a read error. The CDR3, as DNA: TGCGGTGCTAGAGATCATACAGGGAAGAACTATGGCTACACCCTC. Its protein is CGARDHTGKNYGYTL. The chain has TRBV20-1 and TRBJ1-2; a possible D gene is TRBD1 (6 bases). Germline-derived CDR1 and CDR2 are DFQATT and SNEGSKA (reference sequence). The CDR3 loop spans 15 amino acids.

CDR3 DNA: TGTGCCAGCAGCTTGGATTTAAAAAGCTACGAGCAGTACTTC. It encodes CASSLDLKSYEQYF. This rearrangement joins TRBV5-6 to TRBJ2-7; D is ambiguous. V was clipped by 0 bases and J by 3 bases, with 10 bases between them. The CDR3 is 14 residues long. Germline V gene data show CDR1 as SGHDT and CDR2 as YYEEEE.

This clonotype turned up a few times. The gene calls are TRBV7-9 and TRBJ2-3, with a possible D match to TRBD1 (6 bases). Trimming left V 2 bases short and J 6 bases short, with 9 bases between. This CDR3 region has 13 residues. In germline, CDR1 is SEHNR, CDR2 FQNEAQ (reference sequence). In DNA form, the CDR3 reads TGTGCCAGCAGCTTAAGGGGGTTCGATACGCAGTATTTT. Its translation is CASSLRGFDTQYF.

Ten or more counts support this clonotype. V is TRBV6-6 and J is TRBJ2-3; D ambiguous. V lost 4 bases and J 7 bases, leaving 6 bases between the germline ends. CDR1 MNHNY and CDR2 SVGAGI come from the germline V gene (reference sequence). The CDR3 sequence is 11 residues long. Written as DNA, the CDR3 is TGTGCCAGCAGTTTGGAATATACGCAGTATTTT. Translation gives CASSLEYTQYF.

The chain links TRBV5-4 to TRBJ2-2; 9 bases match TRBD1. V trimming: 3 bases; J trimming: 1 base; junction bases outside the gene matches: 1. There are 15 residues in the CDR3. From germline, CDR1 is SGHNT and CDR2 YYREEE (reference sequence). In DNA form, the CDR3 reads TGTGCCAGCAGCTGGGACAGGGAGAACACCGGGGAGCTGTTTTTT. It codes for CASSWDRENTGELFF.

Ten or more counts support this clonotype. V gene TRBV6-4 combines with J gene TRBJ1-1; the D is unclear. Looked up from germline, CDR1 is MRHNA and CDR2 is SNTAGT. The CDR3 has 13 residues. V lost 1 base to trimming and J lost 7 bases, with 10 bases between them. The CDR3 region is CASSDYLGSEAFF. For the CDR3, the DNA is TGTGCCAGCAGTGACTATCTGGGGAGTGAAGCTTTCTTT.

This clonotype was seen many times. The chain couples TRBV28 to TRBJ2-2; D is perhaps TRBD1 (5 bases). This CDR3 spans 16 amino acids. Germline V gene data show CDR1 as MDHEN and CDR2 as SYDVKM. V was trimmed by 5 bases and J by 3 bases, leaving 16 bases between them. The CDR3 nucleotides are TGTGCCAGCAGTCCCAGGGTGTTACGTGACACCGGGGAGCTGTTTTTT. Residues: CASSPRVLRDTGELFF.

This clonotype has a handful of counts. The chain recombines TRBV28 with TRBJ1-1, with 9 bases aligning to TRBD1. Trimming cost V 6 bases and J 0 bases; bases outside gene matches: 5. This CDR3 contains 15 residues. Germline-derived CDR1 and CDR2 are MDHEN and SYDVKM. CDR3 loop: CASRQGASVNTEAFF. The CDR3 nucleotides read TGTGCCAGCAGACAGGGGGCCTCGGTGAACACTGAAGCTTTCTTT.

This clonotype was observed at least ten times. This chain links TRBV7-2 with TRBJ2-3; TRBD2 might be the D (6 bases). Trimming shortened V by 2 bases and J by 14 bases, and 11 bases separated the two germline ends. This CDR3 is 11 amino acids long. Germline V gene lookup returns CDR1 SGHTA and CDR2 FQGNSA. The CDR3: CASSLLARVYF. The CDR3 DNA follows: TGTGCCAGCAGCTTACTAGCGAGGGTGTATTTT.

The table lists this clonotype with a few counts. The chain has TRBV20-1 and TRBJ2-7; perhaps TRBD1 as D (6 bases). Germline CDR1 DFQATT, CDR2 SNEGSKA (reference sequence). CDR3 length equals 15 residues. Between the trimmed V and J ends, which lost 0 bases and 3 bases, there was a span of 15 bases. The CDR3 is CSARETDRSYYEQYF. The CDR3 coding sequence is TGCAGTGCTAGAGAAACAGACAGGTCCTACTACGAGCAGTACTTC.

This clonotype was seen just once. A much larger clone lies one base from this, so it may be a read error. The V call is TRBV6-2 or TRBV6-3, the J call TRBJ1-5; the D is unclear. This CDR3 region has 13 residues. Germline V CDR1 and CDR2: MNHEY, SVGEGT. Between the trimmed V and J ends, which lost 8 bases and 11 bases, there was a span of 19 bases. As DNA, the CDR3 is TGTGCCAGCGGTACCCGTGACCCGTGGTCCCAGCATTTT. Encoded protein: CASGTRDPWSQHF.

This clonotype was observed a single time. A read error may be the cause here, since a much bigger clone is one base away. CDR3 nucleotides: TGCGCCAGCGGCCAATCCCCTGGTACAGGGGACACTGAAGCTTTCTTT. It translates to CASGQSPGTGDTEAFF. This chain connects TRBV4-3 to TRBJ1-1, with 7 bases matching TRBD1. The germline V gene has CDR1 LGHNA and CDR2 YSLEER. The CDR3 totals 16 residues.

For this clonotype: A read error may explain this, as a much larger clone is one base away. The V gene is TRBV7-9, the J gene TRBJ2-1; the D gene is possibly TRBD2 (5 bases). The CDR3 spans 16 residues. Trimming pared 1 base from V and 7 bases from J, leaving 17 bases between. Germline CDR1 reads SEHNR; CDR2 reads FQNEAQ (reference sequence). Written as DNA, the CDR3 is TGTGCCAGCAGCTTAGGTGACGGGGTGTTGAAGAATGAGCAGTTCTTC. It is translated as CASSLGDGVLKNEQFF.